This T cell receptor beta chain was observed in a study of beta chain features in type 1 diabetes. Study-wide background: Sorted cells, roughly 98,000,000 in number, were examined across all samples.

Comments on this clone: Its antigen is undetermined.

Germline assignment: CDR1 MNHEY and CDR2 SVGAGI. The CDR3 is made up of 12 amino acids. V lost 8 bases to trimming and J lost 1 base, with 8 bases between them. cDNA synthesis used the whole RNA isolate, giving expressed TCRB sequences. Assay: immunoSEQ multiplex PCR; the TCRdb copy retains only in-frame clones and omits some. Seen here are 330,000 or so clones, over 9.5% observed once, and the top ten hold 0.01%. All sorted populations exceeded 95% purity. Study results and limitations: Compared with healthy donors, patients appeared to share more similar naive, central memory and regulatory TCRB repertoires. Among all four CD4+ subsets, Type 1 diabetes patients had TCRB CDR3s that were moderately but significantly shorter. A PCR bias possibly favoring shorter templates would apply equally to patients and controls.

This receptor was taken from a woman aged 18-30 years with type 1 diabetes. The sequencing sample was made of naive CD4+ T cells from blood. The gene calls are TRBV6-5 and TRBJ1-2, with D uncertain. CDR3 sequence (DNA): TGTGCCAGCGGCGGGATTAACTATGGCTACACCTTC. Protein: CASGGINYGYTF.